The following is a TCR beta chain sequence with its context. As handled by the study authors: Reference gene primer amplification yielded estimated nucleated cell counts. Repertoires were generated with immunoSEQ multiplex PCR, while TCRdb's copy carries only in-frame clones and drops some. V, J and clone size were drawn from that table, and D and trimming were deduced from the DNA. The data show over 600,000 clones, with 85% to 90% seen just once and 0.2% to 0.3% held by the top ten. This record belongs to a study of blood T cell repertoires in COVID-19. Study details: The samples span acute and convalescent COVID-19 from the United States, Italy and Spain. Sources were T cells, B-cell-depleted T cells, or PBMCs; the material itself was cDNA or gDNA.

The germline CDR1 and CDR2 sequences are SGHAT and FQNNGV. This CDR3 is 17 amino acids long. Trimming cost V 5 bases and J 1 base, with 20 bases left between them. V is TRBV11-2 and J is TRBJ1-2; TRBD1 might be the D (6 bases). Sequencing was performed on peripheral blood. The source is a woman between 18 and 29 years old with acute or convalescent COVID-19. The CDR3 DNA reads TGTGCCAGCAGCCAACCTGGTATGGGGGCTTTTAACTATGGCTACACCTTC. Translation gives CASSQPGMGAFNYGYTF.